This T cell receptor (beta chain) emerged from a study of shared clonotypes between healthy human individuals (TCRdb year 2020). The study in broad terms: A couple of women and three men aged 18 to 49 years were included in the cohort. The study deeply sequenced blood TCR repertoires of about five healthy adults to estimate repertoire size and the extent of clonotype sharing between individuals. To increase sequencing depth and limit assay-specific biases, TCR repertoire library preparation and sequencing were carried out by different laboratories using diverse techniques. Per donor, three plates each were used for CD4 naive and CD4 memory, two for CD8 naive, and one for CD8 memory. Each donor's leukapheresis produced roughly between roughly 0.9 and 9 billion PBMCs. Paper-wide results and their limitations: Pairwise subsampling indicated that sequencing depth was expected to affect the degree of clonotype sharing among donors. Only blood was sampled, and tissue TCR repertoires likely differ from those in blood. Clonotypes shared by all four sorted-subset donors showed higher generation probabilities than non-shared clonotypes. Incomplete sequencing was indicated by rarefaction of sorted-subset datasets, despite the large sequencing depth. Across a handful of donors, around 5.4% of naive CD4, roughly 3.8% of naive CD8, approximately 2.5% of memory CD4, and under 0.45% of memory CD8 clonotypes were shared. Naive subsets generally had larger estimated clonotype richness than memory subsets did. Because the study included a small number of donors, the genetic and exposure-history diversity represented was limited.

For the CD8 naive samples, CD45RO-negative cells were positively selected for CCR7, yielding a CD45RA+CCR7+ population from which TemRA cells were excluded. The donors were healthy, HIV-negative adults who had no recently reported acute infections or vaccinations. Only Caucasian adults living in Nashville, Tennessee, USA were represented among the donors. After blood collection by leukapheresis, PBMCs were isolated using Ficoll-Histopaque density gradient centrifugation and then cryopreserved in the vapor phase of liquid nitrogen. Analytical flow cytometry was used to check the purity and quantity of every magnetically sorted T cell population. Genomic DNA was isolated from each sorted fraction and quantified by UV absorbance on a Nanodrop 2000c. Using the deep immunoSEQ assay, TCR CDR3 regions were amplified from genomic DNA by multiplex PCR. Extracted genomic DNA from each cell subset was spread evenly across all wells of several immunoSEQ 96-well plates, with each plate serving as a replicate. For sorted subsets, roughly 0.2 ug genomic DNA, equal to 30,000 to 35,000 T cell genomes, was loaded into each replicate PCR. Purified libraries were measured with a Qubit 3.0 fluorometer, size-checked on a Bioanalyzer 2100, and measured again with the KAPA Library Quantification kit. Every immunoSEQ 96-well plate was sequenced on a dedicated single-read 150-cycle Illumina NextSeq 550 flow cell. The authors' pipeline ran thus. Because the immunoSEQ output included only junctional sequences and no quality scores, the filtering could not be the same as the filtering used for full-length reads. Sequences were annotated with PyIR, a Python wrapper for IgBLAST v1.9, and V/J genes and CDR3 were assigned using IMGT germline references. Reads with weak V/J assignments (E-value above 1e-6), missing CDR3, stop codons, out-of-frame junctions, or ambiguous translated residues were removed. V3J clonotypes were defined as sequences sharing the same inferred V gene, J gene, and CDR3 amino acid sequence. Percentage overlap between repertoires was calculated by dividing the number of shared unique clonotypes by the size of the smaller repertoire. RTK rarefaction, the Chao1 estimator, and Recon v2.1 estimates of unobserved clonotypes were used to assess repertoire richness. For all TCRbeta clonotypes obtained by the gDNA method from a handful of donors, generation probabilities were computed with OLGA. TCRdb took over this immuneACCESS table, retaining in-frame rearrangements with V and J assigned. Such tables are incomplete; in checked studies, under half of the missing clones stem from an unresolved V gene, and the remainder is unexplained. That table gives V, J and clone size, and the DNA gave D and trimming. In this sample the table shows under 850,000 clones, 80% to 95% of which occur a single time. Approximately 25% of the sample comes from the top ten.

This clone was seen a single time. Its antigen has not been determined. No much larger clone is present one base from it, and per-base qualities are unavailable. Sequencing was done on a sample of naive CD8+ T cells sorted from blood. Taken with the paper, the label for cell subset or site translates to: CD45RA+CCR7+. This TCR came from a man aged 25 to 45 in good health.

CDR3 region: CSVVRQDTYEQYF. DNA sequence: TGCAGCGTTGTTCGGCAGGACACCTACGAGCAGTACTTC. The rearranged chain carries TRBV29-1 and TRBJ2-7, and perhaps TRBD1 as D gene, on 5 matching bases. CDR1 SQVTM and CDR2 ANQGSEA were looked up in the germline V gene. The V and J ends are trimmed by 4 bases and 2 bases, leaving 12 bases between them. Counted from cysteine to phenylalanine, this CDR3 has 13 amino acids. Of the read, only the CDR3 DNA is kept; its 39 bases are in frame from base 1.